This TCR beta chain was profiled in a study of breast tumors, draining lymph nodes, adjacent tissues. This clonotype was observed many times. What it binds is unknown. Each CDR3 protein is one row after TCRdb ran MiXCR on the multiplex PCR reads. The data hold tens of thousands of distinct CDR3 sequences, with approximately 22% observed a single time. Study outcomes and limitations: Data only fit, rather than demonstrated, lymph node origin of most tumor T cells. Most tumor T cells seemingly derive from lymph node, then expand in tumor. Luminal-like breast cancer showed significantly higher tumor–nontumor repertoire similarity than basal-like. Tumor TCR diversity was below lymph nodes but above nontumor tissue.

Sequencing was performed on breast tumor tissue. The TCR originated in a female donor with breast cancer. Some clones in this sample may be carry-over from other donors' samples.

The CDR3 nucleotides read TGTGCCAGCAGTGAATCGGACAGGCCTAACTATGGCTACACCTTC. Residues: CASSESDRPNYGYTF. The J gene is TRBJ1-2, the V gene TRBV2, with TRBD1 matching over 7 bases. After removal of 2 bases from V and 0 bases from J, the junction contained 3 bases not matched to a gene. Germline V gene data show CDR1 as SNHLY and CDR2 as FYNNEI. There are 15 residues in the CDR3.